The rows below give T cell receptor beta chains drawn from one sample of a study of T cells after yellow fever vaccination. Using its own MiXCR run on the 5' RACE reads, TCRdb lists one record per CDR3 protein. The table includes about 360,000 distinct CDR3 sequences, about 6% detected once. The sample in question was PBMCs, obtained 5 days after the yellow fever booster vaccination. These receptors were collected from a man aged 25 to 40 who received the YFV17D yellow fever vaccine. Both conserved end residues are part of each CDR3. A D gene is named only where the DNA matches it firmly. A row's size may be missing; if present it is once, few, many or a size class.

j_call clone_size v_call d_call cdr3_nt cdr3_aa
TRBJ2-3 many TRBV6-2/TRBV6-3 NA TGTGCCAGCTCGACCGCGGGCGCTAGCACAGATACGCAGTATTTT CASSTAGASTDTQYF
TRBJ2-1 few TRBV7-9 TRBD2 TGTGCCAGCACTTTAAGCGGGAGAGGCTATGAGCAGTTCTTC CASTLSGRGYEQFF
TRBJ2-7 few TRBV30 TRBD2 TGTGCCTGGAGGGACCCTAGTACGGCGGGAGTCTACGAGCAGTACTTC CAWRDPSTAGVYEQYF
TRBJ2-6 NA TRBV28 TRBD2 TGTGCCAGCACGAGCGGGAGCCCACCTGGGGCCAACGTCCTGACTTTC CASTSGSPPGANVLTF
TRBJ2-3 many TRBV12-3/TRBV12-4 NA TGTGCCAGTACCCGCGGAGATACGCAGTATTTT CASTRGDTQYF
TRBJ2-3 many TRBV20-1 TRBD1 TGCAGTGCTGGGACAGGGTACAGCACAGATACGCAGTATTTT CSAGTGYSTDTQYF
TRBJ1-2 few TRBV29-1 TRBD1 TGCAGCGTTGCATGGGGGACAGGCCACAATAACTATGGCTACACCTTC CSVAWGTGHNNYGYTF
TRBJ2-5 few TRBV12-3/TRBV12-4 TRBD2 TGTGCCAGCAGTACGGGACTAGTGGTTGGGGAGACCCAGTACTTC CASSTGLVVGETQYF
TRBJ2-1 few TRBV5-3 TRBD2 TGTGCCAGAACGGTGTGGCTAGCGGGAGTAAGGTCCTACAATGAGCAGTTCTTC CARTVWLAGVRSYNEQFF
TRBJ2-3 NA TRBV24-1 NA TGTGCCACCAGTGATGGGGCAGATACGCAGTATTTT CATSDGADTQYF
TRBJ2-2 many TRBV5-1 TRBD2 TGCGCCAGCAGCTCTACTAGCGGGAGGAACACCGGGGAGCTGTTTTTT CASSSTSGRNTGELFF
TRBJ2-1 few TRBV2 NA TGTGCCAGCGTGAGGGAAATTAACAATGAGCAGTTCTTC CASVREINNEQFF
TRBJ2-1 few TRBV9 NA TGTGCCAGCAGCGACACCGGGACCGTTTCCTACAATGAGCAGTTCTTC CASSDTGTVSYNEQFF
TRBJ2-3 few TRBV10-3 NA TGTGCCATCACCCAGGGGTCTAGCACAGATACGCAGTATTTT CAITQGSSTDTQYF
TRBJ1-2 NA TRBV4-1 NA TGCGCCAGCAGCCAAGAGACAGCCCATGGCTACACCTTC CASSQETAHGYTF
TRBJ2-7 many TRBV6-5 TRBD1 TGTGCCAGCAGTTACTCCTCGGACAGGCGTACCTACGAGCAGTACTTC CASSYSSDRRTYEQYF
TRBJ2-1 few TRBV4-3 NA TGCGCCAGCAGCCTAACCCTAGCCCATAGATCCTACAATGAGCAGTTCTTC CASSLTLAHRSYNEQFF
TRBJ2-7 NA TRBV3-1 TRBD2 TGTGCCTCCTGCCAAAGACTAGCGGGGGCCTACGAGCAGTACTTC CASCQRLAGAYEQYF
TRBJ2-3 few TRBV7-9 NA TGTGCCAGCAGCCCCGGGAGCTATACGCAGTATTTT CASSPGSYTQYF
TRBJ2-7 many TRBV7-6 TRBD1 TGTGCCAGCAGCTCACTCCGGGACAGGCCATACTTC CASSSLRDRPYF
TRBJ2-1 few TRBV25-1 NA TGTGCCAGCAGTGAACTATCCCCCGCGGGTGAGCAGTTCTTC CASSELSPAGEQFF
TRBJ2-6 few TRBV6-2/TRBV6-3 NA TGTGCCACCAATGACGGGGCCGGGGCCAACGTCCTGACTTTC CATNDGAGANVLTF
TRBJ2-4 few TRBV18 NA TGTGCCAGCTCACCATCGAGGGCCAAAAACATTCAGTACTTC CASSPSRAKNIQYF
TRBJ2-5 few TRBV29-1 NA TGCAGCGTCCTAGTGGAAGAGACCCAGTACTTC CSVLVEETQYF
TRBJ2-1 many TRBV18 TRBD2 TGTGCCAGCTCACCTTCTAGCGGGATGAATAATGAGCAGTTCTTC CASSPSSGMNNEQFF
TRBJ1-5 few TRBV15 TRBD1 TGTGCCACCAGCAGCGGACAGGACAATCAGCCCCAGCATTTT CATSSGQDNQPQHF
TRBJ1-4 NA TRBV7-2 NA TGTGCCAGCAGCTTAACCCCGCGGGGGAATGATGAAAAACTGTTTTTT CASSLTPRGNDEKLFF
TRBJ2-2 few TRBV29-1 NA TGCAGCGTTAGGACAGGTAAAGGCGGGACGAACACCGGGGAGCTGTTTTTT CSVRTGKGGTNTGELFF
TRBJ1-2 NA TRBV18 NA TGTGCCAGCTCGCCGACGGACGGCTCGTATGGCTACACCTTC CASSPTDGSYGYTF
TRBJ1-2 many TRBV12-3/TRBV12-4 NA TGTGCCAGCAGCCCGGGGGCCAGTGGAAACTATGGCTACACCTTC CASSPGASGNYGYTF
TRBJ1-1 few TRBV7-2 NA TGTGCCAGCCCTCGCCTGCCTAGCACTGAAGCTTTCTTT CASPRLPSTEAFF
TRBJ1-1 many TRBV2 NA TGTGCCAGCAGTGAATTAGAGAACACTGAAGCTTTCTTT CASSELENTEAFF
TRBJ2-7 few TRBV20-1 NA TGCAGTGCTAGAGTTCTACCGCCGGGCGGGGATCTCTACGAGCAGTACTTC CSARVLPPGGDLYEQYF
TRBJ2-7 few TRBV4-3 NA TGCGCCAGCAGCCAAGCCGCGGGATCCTACGAGCAGTACTTC CASSQAAGSYEQYF
TRBJ1-2 few TRBV6-5 NA TGTGCCAGCAGTTACTCCAGGGCCTTGCACTATGGCTACACCTTC CASSYSRALHYGYTF
TRBJ1-4 few TRBV7-2 NA TGTGCCAGCAGCTGGGGGCAGGGTAATGAAAAACTGTTTTTT CASSWGQGNEKLFF
TRBJ2-5 NA TRBV11-2 NA TGTGCCAGCAGCCCCTTCCTCCCAATTAGGACCTTTATGGGAGAGACCCAGTACTTC CASSPFLPIRTFMGETQYF
TRBJ1-4 NA TRBV5-4 NA TGTGCCAGCAGCTTGGGGGCAGGTGGAAGGGAAAAACTGTTTTTT CASSLGAGGREKLFF
TRBJ2-5 few TRBV20-1 TRBD2 TGCAGTGCTAGCATAGGACTAGCTGGGCAAGAGACCCAGTACTTC CSASIGLAGQETQYF
TRBJ2-3 NA TRBV2 TRBD1 TGTGCCAGCAACGGACAGGGGGCAACAGATACGCAGTATTTT CASNGQGATDTQYF
TRBJ2-5 few TRBV7-2 TRBD2 TGTGCCAGCAGCTTCCAGGGACTAGCGGGACAAGAGACCCAGTACTTC CASSFQGLAGQETQYF
TRBJ2-4 few TRBV27 NA TGTGCCAGCAGTTCCCAGGCGCAGGGGCGGGGAGCCAAAAACATTCAGTACTTC CASSSQAQGRGAKNIQYF
TRBJ2-7 once TRBV7-6 TRBD1 TGTGCCAGCAGCCGGGACAGCCTCCCCTACGAGCAGTACTTC CASSRDSLPYEQYF
TRBJ1-4 many TRBV30 NA TGTGCCTGGAGTGCGGGGGGTGACAAACTGTTTTTT CAWSAGGDKLFF
TRBJ2-1 many TRBV5-1 TRBD1 TGCGCCAGCAGCTGGGGACAGGGGGGCGGCAATGAGCAGTTCTTC CASSWGQGGGNEQFF
TRBJ1-1 many TRBV7-2 NA TGTGCCAGCAGCTTAGGGACGGCGGCTGAGGCTTTCTTT CASSLGTAAEAFF
TRBJ2-7 few TRBV19 NA TGTGCCAGTAGTATAGGATTCGGCGGGGCTGGCGGCGAGCAGTACTTC CASSIGFGGAGGEQYF
TRBJ2-7 NA TRBV27 TRBD1 TGTGCCAGCAGACCCTTGACAGGGAAGAGAGTCGAGCAGTACTTC CASRPLTGKRVEQYF
TRBJ2-7 once TRBV5-1 NA TGCGCCAGCAGCTCGGCTAGGGATCCCTACGAGCAGTACTTC CASSSARDPYEQYF
TRBJ1-2 many TRBV5-1 NA TGCGCCAGCAGCTTGGAACCAGCTTCGACCGAGAGCTACACCTTC CASSLEPASTESYTF
TRBJ2-7 few TRBV3-1 TRBD2 TGTGCCAGCAGCCAAGTGACGGGAGGGCCTTACGAGCAGTACTTC CASSQVTGGPYEQYF
TRBJ2-5 NA TRBV10-1 NA TGCGCCAGCAGTGAGTCGAGTCGGGGGCGGAATCAAGAGACCCAGTACTTC CASSESSRGRNQETQYF
TRBJ2-3 many TRBV19 NA TGTGCCAGTAGTACTGGGGGTGGCACAGATACGCAGTATTTT CASSTGGGTDTQYF